This entry lists 32 T cell receptor beta chains sequenced from one sample in a study of OX40 agonist ivuxolimab in advanced cancers. Using immunoSEQ multiplex PCR, the repertoire was profiled, and TCRdb retains in-frame clones only, with some absent. The table shows 55,000 to 70,000 clones, with just under 85% occurring only once. The material sequenced was CD4+ or CD8+ T cells sorted from blood, taken in a trial of the OX40 agonist ivuxolimab. Source of these receptors: an adult with an advanced solid tumor such as melanoma, head and neck, liver or kidney cancer.

This chain uses TRBV30 with TRBJ1-2, with D maybe TRBD1 (6 bases). Trimming pared 6 bases from V and 7 bases from J, leaving 12 bases between. Germline V gives CDR1 GTSNPN, CDR2 SVGIG (reference sequence). The CDR3 sequence is 11 residues long. The CDR3 DNA sequence: TGTGCCTGCTCCAGGGGCTTTGGCTACACCTTC. Translation gives CACSRGFGYTF.

The chain combines TRBV12-2 with TRBJ1-5; TRBD1 is the table's D call and was not checked against the DNA. TRBV12-2 represents a pseudogene. This CDR3 region has 14 residues. CDR3 loop: CASRSGQGLQPQHF. Written as DNA, the CDR3 is TGTGCAAGTCGCTCCGGACAGGGTCTACAGCCCCAGCATTTT.

This clone was observed a few times. The J gene is TRBJ2-5, the V gene TRBV7-9; perhaps D is TRBD1 or TRBD2 (5 bases each). Germline assignment: CDR1 SEHNR and CDR2 FQNEAQ (reference sequence). V was shortened by 5 bases and J by 2 bases, with 15 bases between the two germline ends. The CDR3 is 15 amino acids. The CDR3 here is CASSPPGWGQETQYF. CDR3 sequence (DNA): TGTGCCAGCAGCCCACCTGGGTGGGGGCAAGAGACCCAGTACTTC. Looking up the rest from reference TRBV7-9 and TRBJ2-5 gives the full variable domain: DTGVSQNPRHKITKRGQNVTFRCDPISEHNRLYWYRQTLGQGPEFLTYFQNEAQLEKSRLLSDRFSAERPKGSFSTLEIQRTEQGDSAMYLCASSPPGWGQETQYFGPGTRLLVL.

CDR3 amino acids: CASSLVPGVGETQYF. The DNA of the CDR3 is TGCGCCAGCAGCTTGGTGCCGGGAGTAGGAGAGACCCAGTACTTC. The V and J genes are TRBV5-1 and TRBJ2-5; D is possibly TRBD2 (6 bases). V gave up 0 bases and J gave up 4 bases, with 13 bases separating them. Germline values: CDR1 SGHRS, CDR2 YFSETQ. The CDR3 consists of 15 residues.

This chain links TRBV7-9 with TRBJ2-1; no clear D gene. This CDR3 has 13 residues. In germline, CDR1 is SEHNR, CDR2 FQNEAQ (reference sequence). V lost 9 bases, J lost 4 bases, and 13 bases lay in between. CDR3 sequence (DNA): TGTGCCAGTTCCACCCAGAAGTACAATGAGCAGTTCTTC. Amino acid sequence: CASSTQKYNEQFF.

This chain links TRBV4-1 with TRBJ2-7; TRBD2 matches 13 bases. The germline V gene encodes CDR1 MGHRA and CDR2 YSYEKL. Trimming cost V 1 base and J 7 bases; bases outside gene matches: 13. There are 18 residues in the CDR3. The CDR3 region has the DNA TGCGCCAGCAGCCAAGGGGGCTTTGGGACTAGCGGGGTTTTAGAGCAGTACTTC. Protein product: CASSQGGFGTSGVLEQYF.

The table lists this clone with a few counts. The J gene is TRBJ2-3, the V gene TRBV5-1, with D perhaps TRBD1 (7 bases). Looked up from germline, CDR1 is SGHRS and CDR2 is YFSETQ. CDR3 length: 12 amino acids. V dropped 3 bases and J dropped 6 bases, with 8 bases sitting between them. The CDR3 coding sequence is TGCGCCAGCAGCTCAGGGGGGGATACGCAGTATTTT. Amino acids: CASSSGGDTQYF. The variable domain in full, completed from reference TRBV5-1 and TRBJ2-3, reads KAGVTQTPRYLIKTRGQQVTLSCSPISGHRSVSWYQQTPGQGLQFLFEYFSETQRNKGNFPGRFSGRQFSNSRSEMNVSTLELGDSALYLCASSSGGDTQYFGPGTRLTVL.

The gene calls are TRBV6-5 and TRBJ2-2, with 7 bases lining up with TRBD2. J was trimmed by 1 base and V by 2 bases; bases with no gene match: 4. There are 16 residues in the CDR3. Germline lookup yields CDR1 MNHEY and CDR2 SVGAGI. The CDR3 reads CASSYPSGKNTGELFF. The CDR3, as DNA: TGTGCCAGCAGTTACCCGAGCGGGAAGAACACCGGGGAGCTGTTTTTT.

This clone was picked up a small number of times. This chain connects TRBV28 to TRBJ2-1; the match to TRBD2 covers 12 bases. Germline loops: CDR1 MDHEN, CDR2 SYDVKM. This CDR3 spans 16 amino acids. Trimming took 3 bases from V and 8 from J; bases not matched to a gene: 8. As DNA, the CDR3 is TGTGCCAGCAGTTTTGGATCTAGCGGGAGGGTGGATGAGCAGTTCTTC. Translation gives CASSFGSSGRVDEQFF.

This clone was seen just once. The chain is built from TRBV27 and TRBJ2-3, with TRBD1 as a possible D gene (6 bases). The CDR3 runs to 14 residues. The V and J ends lost 3 bases and 4 bases respectively, with 11 bases between them. Germline V gene data show CDR1 as MNHEY and CDR2 as SMNVEV (reference sequence). The CDR3 bases are TGTGCCAGCAGTTTGGGGGCTGGCGCAGATACGCAGTATTTT. Amino acids: CASSLGAGADTQYF.

The chain has TRBV27 and TRBJ2-1, with a weak D call TRBD1 (6 bases). Germline assignment: CDR1 MNHEY and CDR2 SMNVEV (reference sequence). The CDR3 runs to 15 residues. The ends were cut back, 0 bases at V and 3 bases at J, with 9 bases in the middle. The CDR3 nucleotides are TGTGCCAGCAGTTTATCGTTGACAGGCTACAATGAGCAGTTCTTC. It is translated as CASSLSLTGYNEQFF.

The V gene is TRBV27, the J gene TRBJ2-1; TRBD2 agrees at 13 bases. Unmatched junction bases numbered 15, after V lost 6 bases and J lost 4 bases. The V gene's germline CDR1 is MNHEY and CDR2 SMNVEV (reference sequence). This CDR3 is built from 19 residues. Written as DNA, the CDR3 is TGTGCCAGCAGCGACCGATACCGAAGGGGACTAGCGGGGTACAATGAGCAGTTCTTC. Residues: CASSDRYRRGLAGYNEQFF.

The chain combines TRBV30 with TRBJ2-3, with 7 bases lining up with TRBD1. CDR3 size: 14 residues. Germline V gene lookup returns CDR1 GTSNPN and CDR2 SVGIG (reference sequence). With 4 bases clipped from V and 2 bases from J, the junction kept 6 bases outside the gene matches. The CDR3 loop is CAWKGDSITDTQYF. CDR3 coding DNA: TGTGCCTGGAAGGGGGACAGTATCACAGATACGCAGTATTTT.

This sequence joins TRBV15 and TRBJ2-1; D might be TRBD2 (5 bases). This CDR3 has 14 amino acids. Trimming pared 3 bases from V and 2 bases from J, leaving 8 bases between. The germline CDR1 and CDR2 sequences are LNHNV and YYDKDF (reference sequence). The CDR3 spells CATSREDAYNEQFF. In nucleotides, the CDR3 is TGTGCCACCAGCAGGGAGGACGCCTACAATGAGCAGTTCTTC.

V and J are TRBV2 and TRBJ1-1; D not resolved. The V end lost 6 bases, the J end lost 0 bases, and 14 bases lay between the germline ends. The CDR3 contains 15 residues. Germline assignment: CDR1 SNHLY and CDR2 FYNNEI. Here the CDR3 reads CASSPRISMNTEAFF. The CDR3 DNA reads as TGTGCCAGCAGCCCAAGGATATCCATGAACACTGAAGCTTTCTTT. The full variable domain, with the rest looked up from reference TRBV2 and TRBJ1-1, is EPEVTQTPSHQVTQMGQEVILRCVPISNHLYFYWYRQILGQKVEFLVSFYNNEISEKSEIFDDQFSVERPDGSNFTLKIRSTKLEDSAMYFCASSPRISMNTEAFFGQGTRLTVV.

The chain recombines TRBV7-9 with TRBJ2-1, with TRBD2 matching over 9 bases. J was trimmed by 5 bases and V by 0 bases; bases with no gene match: 11. The CDR3 has 18 amino acids. Germline CDR1 reads SEHNR; CDR2 reads FQNEAQ (reference sequence). DNA of the CDR3: TGTGCCAGCAGCTTAGCGAAAAATAGCGGGAGAGGGGACAATGAGCAGTTCTTC. Translating gives CASSLAKNSGRGDNEQFF.

V is TRBV7-3 and J is TRBJ2-5, with D uncertain. This CDR3 has 13 residues. Trimming pared 3 bases from V and 7 bases from J, leaving 12 bases between. Germline CDR1 is SGHTA and CDR2 is FQGTGA. CDR3 sequence: CASSFRLSGTQYF. In nucleotides, the CDR3 is TGTGCCAGCAGCTTCAGGCTAAGTGGGACCCAGTACTTC. Using reference TRBV7-3 and TRBJ2-5 for the parts outside the CDR3, the full variable domain is GAGVSQTPSNKVTEKGKYVELRCDPISGHTALYWYRQSLGQGPEFLIYFQGTGAADDSGLPNDRFFAVRPEGSVSTLKIQRTERGDSAVYLCASSFRLSGTQYFGPGTRLLVL.

The chain joins TRBV5-6 to TRBJ2-7; no clear D gene. Deletions cut 4 bases from V and 5 bases from J, with 13 bases between. There are 13 residues in the CDR3. In germline, CDR1 is SGHDT, CDR2 YYEEEE. As DNA, the CDR3 is TGTGCCAGCAGCCCTGGGGATGGCAACGAGCAGTACTTC. Translation: CASSPGDGNEQYF.

This chain connects TRBV30 to TRBJ2-2, with D maybe TRBD1 (5 bases). The V end was cut by 4 bases, the J end by 6 bases, with 6 bases between. The CDR3 totals 11 residues. CDR1 is GTSNPN and CDR2 is SVGIG in the germline V gene (reference sequence). Here the CDR3 DNA reads TGTGCCTGGAACAGGCCCGGGGAGCTGTTTTTT. This gives the protein CAWNRPGELFF.

The V and J genes are TRBV15 and TRBJ2-7; no firm D call. From germline, CDR1 is LNHNV and CDR2 YYDKDF (reference sequence). The CDR3 spans 15 residues. V dropped 0 bases and J dropped 4 bases, with 13 bases sitting between them. In DNA, the CDR3 is TGTGCCACCAGCAGAGATGAGGCGTATCCTTACGAGCAGTACTTC. Its translation is CATSRDEAYPYEQYF. Filled out from reference TRBV15 and TRBJ2-7, the complete variable domain reads DAMVIQNPRYQVTQFGKPVTLSCSQTLNHNVMYWYQQKSSQAPKLLFHYYDKDFNNEADTPDNFQSRRPNTSFCFLDIRSPGLGDTAMYLCATSRDEAYPYEQYFGPGTRLTVT.

The J gene is TRBJ2-4, the V gene TRBV15; D perhaps matches TRBD2 (5 bases). Per germline, CDR1 LNHNV and CDR2 YYDKDF (reference sequence). Between the trimmed V and J ends, which lost 1 base and 2 bases, there was a span of 12 bases. The CDR3 covers 16 residues. This chain's CDR3 is CATSRGGYIPKNIQYF. CDR3 DNA: TGTGCCACCAGCAGAGGAGGGTACATCCCCAAAAACATTCAGTACTTC. The variable domain in full, with the rest retrieved from reference TRBV15 and TRBJ2-4, is DAMVIQNPRYQVTQFGKPVTLSCSQTLNHNVMYWYQQKSSQAPKLLFHYYDKDFNNEADTPDNFQSRRPNTSFCFLDIRSPGLGDTAMYLCATSRGGYIPKNIQYFGAGTRLSVL.

The rearrangement joins TRBV19 to TRBJ2-5, with 7 positions matching TRBD2. After removal of 4 bases from V and 14 bases from J, the junction contained 13 bases not matched to a gene. This CDR3 contains 13 residues. The germline V gene encodes CDR1 LNHDA and CDR2 SQIVND (reference sequence). The CDR3, as DNA: TGTGCCAGTAGTAAGGGGCTTGGGGAGGGCCGTTACTTC. Protein: CASSKGLGEGRYF.

This chain connects TRBV28 to TRBJ2-6; D possibly matches TRBD1 or TRBD2 (6 bases each). V lost 1 base to trimming and J lost 3 bases, with 10 bases between them. CDR1 and CDR2 from the germline V gene are MDHEN and SYDVKM. The CDR3 is 16 residues long. The CDR3 sequence: CASSLSGADGANVLTF. CDR3 in DNA: TGTGCCAGCAGTTTATCGGGGGCGGATGGGGCCAACGTCCTGACTTTC.

CDR3 sequence reads: CASRGGGGPTEAFF. DNA for the CDR3: TGTGCCAGCAGGGGAGGTGGGGGACCCACTGAAGCTTTCTTT. This chain connects TRBV2 to TRBJ1-1; TRBD1 is a possible D gene (5 bases). Germline CDR1 SNHLY, CDR2 FYNNEI. V was shortened by 6 bases and J by 4 bases, with 15 bases between the two germline ends. This CDR3 is 14 amino acids long.

The V and J genes are TRBV5-6 and TRBJ2-7, with TRBD2 matching 9 bases. Trimming removed 2 bases from V and 5 bases from J; junction bases left unmatched: 5. The germline gives CDR1 SGHDT, CDR2 YYEEEE. CDR3 size: 14 residues. CDR3: CASSLGLAIHEQYF. The CDR3 nucleotides are TGTGCCAGCAGCTTAGGACTAGCGATCCACGAGCAGTACTTC.

This clone was observed a few times. The gene calls are TRBV6-1 and TRBJ2-7, with TRBD2 as a possible D gene (6 bases). The germline V gene has CDR1 MNHNS and CDR2 SASEGT. The V end was cut by 2 bases, the J end by 2 bases, with 10 bases between. CDR3 length: 14 amino acids. This CDR3 reads CASSERGNPYEQYF. The CDR3, as DNA: TGTGCCAGCAGTGAACGGGGGAACCCCTACGAGCAGTACTTC.

This rearrangement joins TRBV18 to TRBJ2-1; D possibly corresponds to TRBD1 (6 bases). The germline V gene encodes CDR1 KGHSH and CDR2 LQKENI. The CDR3 extends over 16 amino acids. V was clipped by 1 base and J by 0 bases, with 10 bases between them. The CDR3 loop is CASSPQDSPSYNEQFF. The CDR3 DNA reads as TGTGCCAGCTCACCACAGGACAGTCCCTCCTACAATGAGCAGTTCTTC.

The chain is built from TRBV9 and TRBJ2-1; D call uncertain. This CDR3 has 14 amino acids. Trimming left V 4 bases short and J 9 bases short, with 17 bases between. CDR1 SGDLS and CDR2 YYNGEE come from the germline V gene. As DNA, the CDR3 is TGTGCCAGCAGCCCGAGCCGTTCGAGTTTTGAGCAGTTCTTC. This encodes CASSPSRSSFEQFF.

The J gene is TRBJ2-7, the V gene TRBV30, with TRBD1 as a possible D gene (5 bases). CDR1 GTSNPN and CDR2 SVGIG come from the germline V gene (reference sequence). This CDR3 region has 12 residues. V shed 2 bases and J shed 4 bases, with 9 bases lying between them. The CDR3 here is CAWSSRAYEQYF. CDR3 DNA sequence: TGTGCCTGGAGTTCCAGGGCGTACGAGCAGTACTTC.

The chain employs TRBV27 and TRBJ1-4; D unresolved. V lost 6 bases and J lost 0, with 8 bases in between. The CDR3 extends over 14 amino acids. Germline V gene sequence: CDR1 MNHEY, CDR2 SMNVEV (reference sequence). CDR3 DNA sequence: TGTGCCAGCAGCCTCTCTACAACTAATGAAAAACTGTTTTTT. Translation gives CASSLSTTNEKLFF. The variable domain in full, completed from reference TRBV27 and TRBJ1-4, reads EAQVTQNPRYLITVTGKKLTVTCSQNMNHEYMSWYRQDPGLGLRQIYYSMNVEVTDKGDVPEGYKVSRKEKRNFPLILESPSPNQTSLYFCASSLSTTNEKLFFGSGTQLSVL.

This clone was observed a single time. The rearrangement links TRBV18 to TRBJ1-6, with 10 bases identical to TRBD1. The CDR3 is 15 amino acids. Germline-derived CDR1 and CDR2 are KGHSH and LQKENI. V was clipped by 2 bases and J by 8 bases; unmatched bases: 3. The CDR3 protein is CASSPIGQGDSPLHF. CDR3 coding DNA: TGTGCCAGCTCACCAATCGGACAGGGGGATTCACCCCTCCACTTT.

The chain links TRBV10-3 to TRBJ2-2; 13 bases line up with TRBD2. V trimming: 2 bases; J trimming: 7 bases; junction bases outside the gene matches: 4. Germline assignment: CDR1 ENHRY and CDR2 SYGVKD. This CDR3 contains 16 residues. CDR3 DNA: TGTGCCATCAGTGAGGGGACTAGCGGGAAGGACGGGGAGCTGTTTTTT. Translated, it gives CAISEGTSGKDGELFF.